What follows is one T cell receptor (beta chain) and its context. Its antigen is currently unknown. The entry originates in a study of T cells in Graves' hyperthyroidism and ophthalmopathy. Each 10 ml fresh peripheral blood draw supplied the PBMCs. General study findings and limits: Ophthalmopathy was model-predicted a median about 6 months pre-onset. Most expanded thyroid clonotypes above 0.001 also appeared in blood.

Amplified TCR beta CDR3 regions came from RNA transcripts. First-round RT-PCR of the TCR CDR3 relied on the HTBI primer set. TCRdb reanalysed the multiplex PCR reads using MiXCR and keeps one entry per CDR3 protein. The repertoire includes more than 500,000 distinct CDR3 sequences, about 16% of them detected once, and approximately 30% sits in the top ten. Germline CDR1 and CDR2: SGHNT and YYREEE (reference sequence). V lost 4 bases to trimming and J lost 6 bases, with 20 bases between them. The CDR3 covers 16 residues. The chain carries TRBV5-4 and TRBJ2-4; D might be TRBD1 (8 bases). Sequencing was carried out using blood. The source is a young woman with Graves' ophthalmopathy. The CDR3 loop is CASSAQGGGSGNIQYF. The CDR3 coding sequence is TGTGCCAGCAGCGCACAGGGGGGAGGGTCCGGAAACATTCAGTACTTC.